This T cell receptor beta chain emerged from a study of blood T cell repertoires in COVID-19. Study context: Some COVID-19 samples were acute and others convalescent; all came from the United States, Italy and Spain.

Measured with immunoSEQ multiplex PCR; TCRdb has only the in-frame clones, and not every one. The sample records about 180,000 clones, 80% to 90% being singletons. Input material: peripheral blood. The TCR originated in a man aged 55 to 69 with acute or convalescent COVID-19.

The CDR3 is CATSNGRLTQETQYF. The CDR3 DNA follows: TGTGCCACCAGCAACGGGAGACTAACTCAAGAGACCCAGTACTTC. This chain uses TRBV15 with TRBJ2-5; maybe TRBD2 (6 bases). The germline V gene encodes CDR1 LNHNV and CDR2 YYDKDF (reference sequence). The germline V and J ends were trimmed by 4 bases and 2 bases, with 14 bases remaining between them. This CDR3 is built from 15 residues.